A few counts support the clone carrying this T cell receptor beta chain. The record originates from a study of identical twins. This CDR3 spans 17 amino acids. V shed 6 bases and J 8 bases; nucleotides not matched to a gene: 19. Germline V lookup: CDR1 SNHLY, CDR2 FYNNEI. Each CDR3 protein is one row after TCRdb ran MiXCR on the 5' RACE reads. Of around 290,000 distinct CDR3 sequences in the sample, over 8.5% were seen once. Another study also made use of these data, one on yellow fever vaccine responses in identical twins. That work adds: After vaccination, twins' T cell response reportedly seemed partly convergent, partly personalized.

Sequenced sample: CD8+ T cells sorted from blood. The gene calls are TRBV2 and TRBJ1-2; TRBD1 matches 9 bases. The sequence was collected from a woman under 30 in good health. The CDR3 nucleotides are TGTGCCAGCAGCATGGGACAGGGAATCCTCGGGGATGGAGGCTACACCTTC. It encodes CASSMGQGILGDGGYTF. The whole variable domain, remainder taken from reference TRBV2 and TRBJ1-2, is EPEVTQTPSHQVTQMGQEVILRCVPISNHLYFYWYRQILGQKVEFLVSFYNNEISEKSEIFDDQFSVERPDGSNFTLKIRSTKLEDSAMYFCASSMGQGILGDGGYTFGSGTRLTVV.